This is a list of T cell receptor beta chains from one sample in a study of T cells after yellow fever vaccination. TCRdb itself ran the 5' RACE reads through MiXCR, one entry per CDR3 protein. The sample holds some 400,000 distinct CDR3 sequences, roughly a sixth seen once. The sample was PBMCs, taken before the yellow fever booster vaccination. The receptors originated from a young man who received the YFV17D yellow fever vaccine. Each CDR3 is given with its conserved first and last residue. Each record gives: J gene, D gene, clone size, V gene, CDR3 protein, CDR3 DNA. The D gene is left open where the match is weak. The listing skips clone size in some rows; elsewhere it reads once, few, many or a size class.

>TRBJ2-2|TRBD1|.|TRBV7-8
CASRTRQGAVTGELFF
TGTGCCAGCAGGACCAGACAGGGGGCGGTTACCGGGGAGCTGTTTTTT
>TRBJ2-7|.|.|TRBV2
CASTSDWSSYEQYF
TGTGCCAGCACCTCGGACTGGAGCTCCTACGAGCAGTACTTC
>TRBJ2-5|TRBD1|few|TRBV27
CASSSDRASGTQYF
TGTGCCAGCAGTTCGGACAGGGCCAGCGGGACCCAGTACTTC
>TRBJ2-5|.|few|TRBV7-2
CASSFTTQETQYF
TGTGCCAGCAGCTTTACGACCCAAGAGACCCAGTACTTC
>TRBJ2-2|TRBD2|.|TRBV9
CASSSLAGGRDTGELFF
TGTGCCAGCAGTTCTCTAGCGGGGGGGCGTGACACCGGGGAGCTGTTTTTT
>TRBJ1-1|.|.|TRBV4-2
CASSQERTKNTEAFF
TGTGCCAGCAGCCAAGAAAGGACAAAGAACACTGAAGCTTTCTTT
>TRBJ2-5|.|.|TRBV12-3/TRBV12-4
CASSLRRGRETQYF
TGTGCCAGCAGTTTACGGCGGGGTCGGGAGACCCAGTACTTC
>TRBJ2-7|TRBD1|.|TRBV7-9
CASSRTGRSYEQYF
TGTGCCAGCAGCCGGACAGGGCGCTCCTACGAGCAGTACTTC
>TRBJ2-5|TRBD1|many|TRBV20-1
CSARSWTGLETQYF
TGCAGTGCTAGATCCTGGACAGGGCTAGAGACCCAGTACTTC
>TRBJ2-1|TRBD2|.|TRBV6-2/TRBV6-3
CASSYSAGAYNEQFF
TGTGCCAGCAGTTACTCGGCGGGAGCGTACAATGAGCAGTTCTTC
>TRBJ1-5|.|few|TRBV4-3
CASSLVGGRNQPQHF
TGCGCCAGCAGCTTGGTCGGGGGCCGCAATCAGCCCCAGCATTTT
>TRBJ2-7|.|few|TRBV3-1
CASSQGVRSYEQYF
TGTGCCAGCAGCCAGGGGGTCAGATCCTACGAGCAGTACTTC
>TRBJ2-1|TRBD2|few|TRBV7-2
CASRTTSGGPLYNEQFF
TGTGCCAGCAGGACGACTAGCGGGGGGCCCCTCTACAATGAGCAGTTCTTC
>TRBJ2-1|.|few|TRBV11-2
CASSLGRRALPSNNEQFF
TGTGCCAGCAGCTTAGGTAGGCGGGCTCTCCCCTCAAACAATGAGCAGTTCTTC
>TRBJ2-1|.|.|TRBV7-3
CASSLTEGQEQFF
TGTGCCAGCAGCTTAACGGAAGGACAGGAGCAGTTCTTC
>TRBJ2-1|.|few|TRBV29-1
CSVVYGNEQFF
TGCAGCGTAGTTTACGGGAATGAGCAGTTCTTC
>TRBJ1-6|TRBD1|few|TRBV20-1
CSAPNRGDSPLHF
TGCAGTGCGCCAAACAGGGGGGATTCACCCCTCCACTTT
>TRBJ2-1|.|.|TRBV20-1
CSARWGDEQFF
TGCAGTGCTAGATGGGGAGATGAGCAGTTCTTC
>TRBJ2-3|TRBD1|few|TRBV5-1
CASSLETGWKTDTQYF
TGCGCCAGCAGCCTCGAGACAGGGTGGAAGACAGATACGCAGTATTTT
>TRBJ2-1|TRBD2|few|TRBV12-3/TRBV12-4
CASSPDTGGLYNEQFF
TGTGCCAGCAGTCCTGACACGGGGGGTCTCTACAATGAGCAGTTCTTC
>TRBJ1-3|.|few|TRBV6-5
CASSYQPGNTIYF
TGTGCCAGCAGTTACCAGCCTGGAAACACCATATATTTT
>TRBJ2-2|.|.|TRBV7-2
CASSFLSLNTGELFF
TGTGCCAGCAGCTTTCTGTCTCTGAACACCGGGGAGCTGTTTTTT
>TRBJ2-1|.|.|TRBV2
CASSERLGEKFF
TGTGCCAGCAGTGAAAGGCTAGGCGAGAAGTTCTTC
>TRBJ2-4|TRBD2|few|TRBV5-1
CASSLAGGDIQYF
TGCGCCAGCAGCTTGGCCGGGGGGGACATTCAGTACTTC
>TRBJ2-7|.|few|TRBV7-2
CASSPQRGSYEQYF
TGTGCCAGCAGCCCCCAAAGGGGCTCCTACGAGCAGTACTTC
>TRBJ2-2|TRBD1|many|TRBV5-1
CATSGTGNTGELFF
TGCGCCACCTCCGGGACAGGGAACACCGGGGAGCTGTTTTTT
>TRBJ2-2|TRBD2|many|TRBV14
CASSQTRGGLSRTGELFF
TGTGCCAGCAGCCAAACGCGGGGGGGCCTGAGTAGGACCGGGGAGCTGTTTTTT
>TRBJ1-1|.|.|TRBV30
CAWSVLGRGRTEAFF
TGTGCCTGGAGTGTTTTAGGCAGAGGAAGAACTGAAGCTTTCTTT
>TRBJ2-5|TRBD1|.|TRBV7-6
CASSLAWTGQETQYF
TGTGCCAGCAGCTTAGCGTGGACAGGGCAAGAGACCCAGTACTTC
>TRBJ1-3|.|.|TRBV5-6
CASSLGVGISGNTIYF
TGTGCCAGCAGCTTGGGTGTCGGGATCTCTGGAAACACCATATATTTT
>TRBJ2-2|.|few|TRBV9
CASSATQSTNTGELFF
TGTGCCAGCAGCGCTACACAGAGTACGAACACCGGGGAGCTGTTTTTT
>TRBJ1-2|.|few|TRBV20-1
CSAHLNYGYTF
TGCAGTGCTCATCTTAACTATGGCTACACCTTC
>TRBJ2-2|.|.|TRBV11-2
CASSRNIGPNTGELFF
TGTGCCAGCAGTCGAAATATCGGACCCAACACCGGGGAGCTGTTTTTT
>TRBJ1-1|.|many|TRBV5-4
CASSLGGSGRAFF
TGTGCCAGCAGCTTGGGGGGGTCCGGCCGGGCTTTCTTT
>TRBJ1-1|.|few|TRBV7-9
CASSQLEGTEAFF
TGTGCCAGCAGCCAACTAGAGGGCACTGAAGCTTTCTTT